Below are 10 T cell receptor beta chains sequenced from a single sample in a study of T-cell memory formation after mild COVID-19. One entry per CDR3 protein results from TCRdb running MiXCR on the 5' RACE reads. The table lists around 140,000 distinct CDR3 sequences, over 15% of them singletons. Material for sequencing was PBMCs or a T cell subset sorted from them (not recorded which). These receptors all stem from an adult woman who had mild COVID-19 (a few samples of this study predate the infection). Cell type and time point are not known.

This clonotype was detected ten times or more. The chain uses TRBV15 and TRBJ2-3; TRBD2 aligns across 7 bases. This CDR3 is 16 amino acids long. CDR1 and CDR2 from the germline V gene are LNHNV and YYDKDF (reference sequence). J was trimmed by 6 bases and V by 3 bases; bases with no gene match: 12. The DNA of the CDR3 is TGTGCCACCAGCAGGGGCTCTAGCGGAGTGGGCGATACGCAGTATTTT. Translated, it gives CATSRGSSGVGDTQYF.

The V gene is TRBV10-3, the J gene TRBJ2-7; 11 bases are a match to TRBD1. The V segment lost 2 bases and the J segment 2 bases; nucleotides outside the gene matches: 2. The CDR3 extends over 15 amino acids. Germline V gives CDR1 ENHRY, CDR2 SYGVKD. The CDR3 bases are TGTGCCATCAGTGAGCCGGGACAGGGGGCCTACGAGCAGTACTTC. It is translated as CAISEPGQGAYEQYF.

This rearrangement joins TRBV12-3 or TRBV12-4 to TRBJ2-7; tentative D call: TRBD2 (6 bases). The CDR3 covers 16 residues. V was trimmed by 1 base and J by 0 bases, leaving 13 bases between them. CDR3 residues: CASSLGAGRPSYEQYF. In DNA form, the CDR3 reads TGTGCCAGCAGTTTAGGCGCCGGGAGACCCTCCTACGAGCAGTACTTC.

The genes are TRBV7-2 and TRBJ2-7; TRBD2 is a possible D gene (6 bases). The V end lost 0 bases, the J end lost 5 bases, and 14 bases lay between the germline ends. The CDR3 loop spans 15 amino acids. Germline V lookup: CDR1 SGHTA, CDR2 FQGNSA. The CDR3 DNA sequence: TGTGCCAGCAGCTTAGCATCTCTAGCGTCCCACGAGCAGTACTTC. It encodes CASSLASLASHEQYF. The full variable domain, its missing parts supplied by reference TRBV7-2 and TRBJ2-7, is GAGVSQSPSNKVTEKGKDVELRCDPISGHTALYWYRQSLGQGLEFLIYFQGNSAPDKSGLPSDRFSAERTGGSVSTLTIQRTQQEDSAVYLCASSLASLASHEQYFGPGTRLTVT.

The chain joins TRBV7-8 to TRBJ2-2; possibly TRBD2 for D (5 bases). The CDR3 is 14 amino acids. V was shortened by 4 bases and J by 3 bases, with 9 bases between the two germline ends. CDR1 and CDR2 (germline): SGHVS, FQNEAQ. CDR3 coding DNA: TGTGCCAGCAGCTCCCAGCGGTACACCGGGGAGCTGTTTTTT. Translating gives CASSSQRYTGELFF.

The V gene is TRBV12-3 or TRBV12-4, the J gene TRBJ2-5, with D perhaps matching TRBD1 or TRBD2 (5 bases each). The CDR3 length is 14 residues. V was shortened by 7 bases and J by 5 bases, with 17 bases between the two germline ends. CDR3 in DNA: TGTGCCAGCACCCCGGGACCTAGAGTGGAGACCCAGTACTTC. Encoded protein: CASTPGPRVETQYF.

In its sample, this clonotype was seen many times. The chain joins TRBV7-2 to TRBJ1-5; D might be TRBD1 (5 bases). V was trimmed by 2 bases and J by 5 bases, leaving 7 bases between them. From germline, CDR1 is SGHTA and CDR2 FQGNSA. The CDR3 length is 13 residues. CDR3 loop: CASSLRGDQPQHF. The CDR3 bases are TGTGCCAGCAGCTTACGGGGGGATCAGCCCCAGCATTTT.

This clonotype was seen a handful of times. J is TRBJ1-1 and V is TRBV9; D is ambiguous. The CDR3 is made up of 13 amino acids. Per the germline V gene, CDR1 is SGDLS and CDR2 is YYNGEE. With 2 bases removed from V and 0 bases from J, the gap between germline ends came to 5 bases. In DNA form, the CDR3 reads TGTGCCAGCAGCGTGGGGATGAACACTGAAGCTTTCTTT. This translates into CASSVGMNTEAFF.

This clonotype occurred a few times. This CDR3 is CATGRNPSYEQYF. The CDR3 DNA sequence: TGTGCCACAGGGAGGAACCCCTCCTACGAGCAGTACTTC. The rearrangement joins TRBV15 to TRBJ2-7, with a weak D call TRBD2 (6 bases). This CDR3 spans 13 amino acids. Trimming took 9 bases from V and 0 from J, leaving 12 bases between them. The germline gives CDR1 LNHNV, CDR2 YYDKDF (reference sequence).

This clonotype occurred a few times. V and J are TRBV7-2 and TRBJ1-4; D might be TRBD1 (5 bases). This CDR3 spans 16 amino acids. CDR1 is SGHTA, CDR2 FQGNSA, per germline. The V end was cut by 1 base, the J end by 3 bases, with 12 bases between. The CDR3 spells CASSLGQGRANEKLFF. The CDR3 DNA sequence: TGTGCCAGCAGCTTAGGGCAGGGCCGGGCTAATGAAAAACTGTTTTTT. The full variable domain, in which reference TRBV7-2 and TRBJ1-4 provide the parts outside the CDR3, is GAGVSQSPSNKVTEKGKDVELRCDPISGHTALYWYRQSLGQGLEFLIYFQGNSAPDKSGLPSDRFSAERTGGSVSTLTIQRTQQEDSAVYLCASSLGQGRANEKLFFGSGTQLSVL.